Following are 6 T cell receptor beta chains from one sample sequenced in a study of T cells in Graves' hyperthyroidism and ophthalmopathy. Researchers took RNA transcripts and amplified the TCR beta CDR3 regions from them. The HTBI primer set served for first-round RT-PCR of the TCR CDR3. TCRdb analysed the multiplex PCR reads with MiXCR anew, one entry per CDR3 protein. The sample lists 750,000 to 900,000 distinct CDR3 sequences; 35% to 45% were seen once. Sequencing used blood. The receptor set was obtained from a man between 18 and 35 years old with Graves' hyperthyroidism.

V gene TRBV7-2 combines with J gene TRBJ2-7; no firm D call. The germline V and J ends were trimmed by 5 bases and 7 bases, with 15 bases remaining between them. The CDR3 is made up of 13 amino acids. Germline CDR1 and CDR2: SGHTA and FQGNSA. This CDR3 reads CASSRGRTWEQYF. In nucleotides, the CDR3 is TGTGCCAGCAGCCGTGGACGGACCTGGGAGCAGTACTTC. Supplemented by reference TRBV7-2 and TRBJ2-7, the full variable domain reads GAGVSQSPSNKVTEKGKDVELRCDPISGHTALYWYRQSLGQGLEFLIYFQGNSAPDKSGLPSDRFSAERTGGSVSTLTIQRTQQEDSAVYLCASSRGRTWEQYFGPGTRLTVT.

Remarks on this clonotype: One base away lies a much larger clone, so this may be a sequencing read error. J is TRBJ1-1 and V is TRBV19; 8 nucleotides match TRBD1. From germline, CDR1 is LNHDA and CDR2 SQIVND (reference sequence). CDR3 length equals 13 residues. CDR3 residues: CASSIGQGTEASF. The CDR3, as DNA: TGTGCCAGTAGTATTGGACAGGGCACTGAAGCTTCCTTT.

The chain couples TRBV5-1 to TRBJ1-1; D remains unclear. Germline V gives CDR1 SGHRS, CDR2 YFSETQ. Trimming pared 5 bases from V and 1 base from J, leaving 12 bases between. The CDR3 length is 14 residues. Here the CDR3 reads CASRLTVSNTEAFF. In nucleotides, the CDR3 is TGCGCCAGCAGGTTGACGGTATCGAACACTGAAGCTTTCTTT.

The V call is TRBV7-8, the J call TRBJ2-6; a weak D match, TRBD2 (6 bases). CDR3 size: 15 residues. Germline V CDR1 and CDR2: SGHVS, FQNEAQ. Between the trimmed V and J ends, which lost 3 bases and 11 bases, there was a span of 17 bases. CDR3 region: CASSFNDGGNYVLTF. CDR3 DNA sequence: TGTGCCAGCAGCTTCAACGATGGGGGGAACTACGTCCTGACTTTC. The full variable domain, with the rest looked up from reference TRBV7-8 and TRBJ2-6, is GAGVSQSPRYKVAKRGQDVALRCDPISGHVSLFWYQQALGQGPEFLTYFQNEAQLDKSGLPSDRFFAERPEGSVSTLKIQRTQQEDSAVYLCASSFNDGGNYVLTFGAGSRLTVL.

This clonotype was recorded at least ten times. V usage is TRBV19 and J usage is TRBJ1-1; D gene uncertain. This CDR3 is built from 15 residues. Per the germline V gene, CDR1 is LNHDA and CDR2 is SQIVND (reference sequence). V was shortened by 3 bases and J by 5 bases, with 16 bases between the two germline ends. The CDR3 DNA sequence: TGTGCCAGTAGTATGACACTGCAAATGTTGACTGAAGCTTTCTTT. This encodes CASSMTLQMLTEAFF.

The gene calls are TRBV2 and TRBJ1-5; possible D gene TRBD1, 6 bases. V dropped 8 bases and J dropped 1 base, with 15 bases sitting between them. Germline V gives CDR1 SNHLY, CDR2 FYNNEI. This CDR3 is built from 15 residues. CDR3 sequence: CASHTGTLSNQPQHF. Written as DNA, the CDR3 is TGTGCCAGCCACACCGGGACACTGAGCAATCAGCCCCAGCATTTT. The whole variable domain, remainder taken from reference TRBV2 and TRBJ1-5, is EPEVTQTPSHQVTQMGQEVILRCVPISNHLYFYWYRQILGQKVEFLVSFYNNEISEKSEIFDDQFSVERPDGSNFTLKIRSTKLEDSAMYFCASHTGTLSNQPQHFGDGTRLSIL.